This is a list of T cell receptor beta chains from one sample in a study of CD8 T cells in ankylosing spondylitis. Via MiXCR, TCRdb re-called the 5' RACE reads, giving one row per CDR3 protein. The sample holds about 160,000 distinct CDR3 sequences, around a tenth seen once. Input material: blood, either unsorted or a sorted T cell fraction (not recorded which). These TCRs come from a female donor with ankylosing spondylitis or in good health (not recorded which). Both conserved end residues are part of each CDR3. The D gene is left open where the match is weak. Size is omitted from some rows. Given values are once, few, many or a class for expanded clones.

J	length	D	V	size	DNA	CDR3
TRBJ1-2	17	TRBD1	TRBV10-3	.	TGTGCCACCTATATCACGACAGGGGAGAAGGGTGACTATGGCTACACCTTC	CATYITTGEKGDYGYTF
TRBJ2-2	15	.	TRBV4-3	many	TGCGCCAGCAGCCCCGACCTGGGGAGGACCGGGGAGCTGTTTTTT	CASSPDLGRTGELFF
TRBJ2-7	16	TRBD2	TRBV7-9	.	TGTGCCAGCAGCACACAACTAGCGGCAGGCGGGGTCGAGCAGTACTTC	CASSTQLAAGGVEQYF
TRBJ1-1	16	.	TRBV6-5	.	TGTGCCAGCAGTTACAGGGTGCCTGGAGGGACCCGGGAAGCTTTCTTT	CASSYRVPGGTREAFF
TRBJ1-1	12	.	TRBV5-6	few	TGTGCCAGCAGATGGGGGAACACTGAAGCTTTCTTT	CASRWGNTEAFF
TRBJ2-7	12	.	TRBV12-3/TRBV12-4	many	TGTGCCAGCAGTCCAGACAGACACGAGCAGTACTTC	CASSPDRHEQYF
TRBJ2-3	16	.	TRBV20-1	few	TGCAGTGCTAGGCGATCATTCAGCGGGAGCACAGATACGCAGTATTTT	CSARRSFSGSTDTQYF
TRBJ1-6	12	.	TRBV7-9	many	TGTGCCAGCAGCTTTGGGAATTCACCCCTCCACTTT	CASSFGNSPLHF
TRBJ2-2	13	TRBD1	TRBV9	few	TGTGCCAGCAGCCAGACAGGGACCGGGGAGCTGTTTTTT	CASSQTGTGELFF
TRBJ1-2	12	.	TRBV24-1	.	TGTGCCACCTCTCCCAATAACTATGGCTACACCTTC	CATSPNNYGYTF
TRBJ2-2	16	.	TRBV4-3	many	TGCGCCAGCAGCCAAGATCTGGACCGACGCACCGGGGAGCTGTTTTTT	CASSQDLDRRTGELFF
TRBJ2-3	15	TRBD2	TRBV10-3	.	TGTGCCATCAGTGAGACGCGGGAGGCTGGAGATACGCAGTATTTT	CAISETREAGDTQYF
TRBJ2-1	15	TRBD2	TRBV11-3	.	TGTGCCAGCAGCGACAGCGGGGGGTACTACAATGAGCAGTTCTTC	CASSDSGGYYNEQFF
TRBJ2-1	16	.	TRBV18	few	TGTGCCAGCTCACCACCGGAACTATATACCTACAATGAGCAGTTCTTC	CASSPPELYTYNEQFF
TRBJ1-6	11	.	TRBV12-3/TRBV12-4	.	TGTGCCAACAGGAAAAATACGCCCCTCCACTTT	CANRKNTPLHF
TRBJ2-6	17	.	TRBV27	.	TGTGCCAGCAGTCTCTCTATGGGCTACTCTGGGGCCAACGTCCTGACTTTC	CASSLSMGYSGANVLTF
TRBJ2-2	15	TRBD2	TRBV14	.	TGTGCCAGCAGCCAGGTAGCGGGAGTCACCGGGGAGCTGTTTTTT	CASSQVAGVTGELFF
TRBJ2-1	14	.	TRBV12-5	many	TGTGCTAGTGGTTTCGAAGGGACATACAATGAGCAGTTCTTC	CASGFEGTYNEQFF
TRBJ2-7	16	.	TRBV27	few	TGTGCCAGCAGTTTATCGGGGGGCGCGACCTCCTACGAGCAGTACTTC	CASSLSGGATSYEQYF
TRBJ2-5	14	.	TRBV3-1	.	TGTGCCATCGAATCGTCTAGTGGGTATGGGACCCAGTACTTC	CAIESSSGYGTQYF
TRBJ2-7	11	.	TRBV7-9	many	TGTGCCAGCAGCTTAACAGACGAGCAGTACTTC	CASSLTDEQYF
TRBJ2-3	15	TRBD2	TRBV6-2/TRBV6-3	.	TGTGCCAGCAGTAGACTAGCGGACTTCACAGATACGCAGTATTTT	CASSRLADFTDTQYF
TRBJ2-7	14	.	TRBV10-3	few	TGTGCCATCAGTGAGTCGTACAGGGCGTACGAGCAGTACTTC	CAISESYRAYEQYF
TRBJ1-2	16	TRBD1	TRBV9	.	TGTGCCAGCAGCGCAGACCGACAGGGGAGTTACTATGGCTACACCTTC	CASSADRQGSYYGYTF
TRBJ2-1	16	TRBD2	TRBV7-6	.	TGTGCCAGCAGCTTAGTGGCTAGCGGGCCCCACAATGAGCAGTTCTTC	CASSLVASGPHNEQFF
TRBJ1-6	14	.	TRBV4-3	.	TGCGCCAGTAGCCGTGACAGTAAGAATTCACCCCTCCACTTT	CASSRDSKNSPLHF
TRBJ2-1	16	.	TRBV7-2	.	TGTGCCAGCAGCTTCACGGGGACTTCCACAAGGAATGAGCAGTTCTTC	CASSFTGTSTRNEQFF
TRBJ2-3	16	TRBD2	TRBV2	few	TGTGCCAGCAGCGGGGGGGGAAGCGACAGCACAGATACGCAGTATTTT	CASSGGGSDSTDTQYF
TRBJ2-6	18	TRBD2	TRBV5-6	few	TGTGCCAGCAGCTTCCTGACTAGCGGGCGCTCTGGGGCCAACGTCCTGACTTTC	CASSFLTSGRSGANVLTF
TRBJ2-7	13	TRBD2	TRBV4-3	.	TGCGCCATCGGGACTAGCGGGTCCCACGAGCAGTACTTC	CAIGTSGSHEQYF
TRBJ1-1	12	.	TRBV7-9	.	TGTGCCAGCAGCTTTGTTTCCCCTGAAGCTTTCTTT	CASSFVSPEAFF
TRBJ2-6	16	.	TRBV7-6	few	TGTGCCAGCAGCTCGAGACAGGACTCTGGGGCCAACGTCCTGACTTTC	CASSSRQDSGANVLTF
TRBJ1-1	17	TRBD1	TRBV9	few	TGTGCCAGCAGCGGGCCGGGACAGCTAATTATGAACACTGAAGCTTTCTTT	CASSGPGQLIMNTEAFF
TRBJ2-1	13	.	TRBV5-6	.	TGTGCCAGCAGCTTGGAGGGGGGGGTTGAGCAGTTCTTC	CASSLEGGVEQFF
TRBJ1-6	14	.	TRBV2	.	TGTGCCAGCAGTGACGACGGATATAATTCACCCCTCCACTTT	CASSDDGYNSPLHF
TRBJ2-1	14	TRBD2	TRBV18	many	TGTGCCAGCTCACCGCCGGGACTATACAATGAGCAGTTCTTC	CASSPPGLYNEQFF
TRBJ2-2	13	.	TRBV3-1	.	TGTGCCAGCAGCCCCGCGGGCACCGGGGAGCTGTTTTTT	CASSPAGTGELFF
TRBJ1-2	12	.	TRBV28	few	TGTGCCAGCAGTTTCGGCGGCGATGGCTACACCTTC	CASSFGGDGYTF
TRBJ2-7	15	TRBD2	TRBV7-9	few	TGTGCCAGCAGCAGACTAGCGGGAGGGAGGGACGAGCAGTACTTC	CASSRLAGGRDEQYF
TRBJ2-7	11	.	TRBV30	.	TGTGCCTGGACTAGCGCTTACGAGCAGTACTTC	CAWTSAYEQYF
TRBJ1-2	13	.	TRBV14	few	TGTGCCAGCAGCCAAATGAGGGGAGGTGGCTACACCTTC	CASSQMRGGGYTF
TRBJ2-5	13	.	TRBV7-9	.	TGTGCCAGCAGCCCCCCCCCCCAAGAGACCCAGTACTTC	CASSPPPQETQYF
TRBJ1-1	14	.	TRBV19	few	TGTGCCAGTAGTATCGTCGACAGGCTCTCTGAAGCTTTCTTT	CASSIVDRLSEAFF
TRBJ2-5	16	.	TRBV4-2	many	TGTGCCAGCAGCCTCTATGGGGGCCTCGACCAAGAGACCCAGTACTTC	CASSLYGGLDQETQYF
TRBJ2-1	10	TRBD1	TRBV20-1	many	TGTGGACAGGGGGCGAATGAGCAGTTCTTC	CGQGANEQFF
TRBJ2-3	16	.	TRBV5-6	.	TGTGCCAGCAGCTTGGCTTACCTAAAGGGAGGAGATACGCAGTATTTT	CASSLAYLKGGDTQYF